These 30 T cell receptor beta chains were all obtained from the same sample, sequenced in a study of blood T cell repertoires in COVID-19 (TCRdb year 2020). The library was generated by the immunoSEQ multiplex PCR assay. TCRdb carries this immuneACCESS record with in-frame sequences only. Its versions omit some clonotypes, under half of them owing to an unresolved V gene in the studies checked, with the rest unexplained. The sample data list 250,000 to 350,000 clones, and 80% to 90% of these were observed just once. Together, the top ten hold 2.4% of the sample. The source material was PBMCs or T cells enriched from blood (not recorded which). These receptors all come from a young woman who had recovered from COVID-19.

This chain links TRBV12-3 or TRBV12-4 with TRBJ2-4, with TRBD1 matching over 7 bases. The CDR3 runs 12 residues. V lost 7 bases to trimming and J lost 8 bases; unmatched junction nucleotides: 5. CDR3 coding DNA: TGTGCCAGCACCCAGGGACAGTACATTCAGTACTTC. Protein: CASTQGQYIQYF.

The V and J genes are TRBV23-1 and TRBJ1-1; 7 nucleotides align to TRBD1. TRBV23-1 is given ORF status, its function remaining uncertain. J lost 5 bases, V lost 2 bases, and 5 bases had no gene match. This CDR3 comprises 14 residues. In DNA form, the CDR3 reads TGCGCCAGCAGTCAAAGGGGGCCGACGACTGAAGCTTTCTTT. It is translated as CASSQRGPTTEAFF.

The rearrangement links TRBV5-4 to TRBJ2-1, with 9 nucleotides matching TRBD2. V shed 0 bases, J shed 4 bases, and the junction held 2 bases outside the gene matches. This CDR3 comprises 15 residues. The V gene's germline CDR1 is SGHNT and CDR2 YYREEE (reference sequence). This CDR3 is CASSLGGGAYNEQFF. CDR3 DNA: TGTGCCAGCAGCTTGGGCGGGGGGGCTTACAATGAGCAGTTCTTC.

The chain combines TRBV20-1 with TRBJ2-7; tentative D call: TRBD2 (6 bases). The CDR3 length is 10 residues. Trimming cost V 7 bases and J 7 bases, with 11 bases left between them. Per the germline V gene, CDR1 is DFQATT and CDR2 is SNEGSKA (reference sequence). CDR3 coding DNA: TGCAGTGTGGGGCGGGATGAGCAGTACTTC. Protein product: CSVGRDEQYF.

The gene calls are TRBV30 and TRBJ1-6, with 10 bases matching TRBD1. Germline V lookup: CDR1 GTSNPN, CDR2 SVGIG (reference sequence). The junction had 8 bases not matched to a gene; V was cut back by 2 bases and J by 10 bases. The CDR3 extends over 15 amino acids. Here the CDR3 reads CAWSFSGTGDSPLHF. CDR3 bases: TGTGCCTGGAGTTTTTCCGGGACAGGGGACTCACCCCTCCACTTT.

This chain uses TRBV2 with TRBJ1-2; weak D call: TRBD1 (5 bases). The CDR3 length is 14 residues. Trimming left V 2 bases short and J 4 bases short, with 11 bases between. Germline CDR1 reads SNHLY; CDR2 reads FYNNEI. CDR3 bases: TGTGCCAGCAGTGAACAGGGCGGAGTCTATGGCTACACCTTC. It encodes CASSEQGGVYGYTF.

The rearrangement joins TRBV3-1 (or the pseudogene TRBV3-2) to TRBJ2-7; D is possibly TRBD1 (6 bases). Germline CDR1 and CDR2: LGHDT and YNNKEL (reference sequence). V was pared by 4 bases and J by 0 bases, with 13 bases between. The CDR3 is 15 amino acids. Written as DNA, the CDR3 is TGTGCCAGCAGCCCCTACAGGGTAGGCTCCTACGAGCAGTACTTC. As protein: CASSPYRVGSYEQYF.

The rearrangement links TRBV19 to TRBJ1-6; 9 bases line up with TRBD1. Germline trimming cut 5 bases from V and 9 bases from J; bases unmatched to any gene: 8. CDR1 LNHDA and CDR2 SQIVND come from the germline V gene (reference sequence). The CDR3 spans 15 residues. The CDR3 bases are TGTGCCAGTAGTGCCATCACAGGGGGCCGTTCACCCCTCCACTTT. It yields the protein CASSAITGGRSPLHF.

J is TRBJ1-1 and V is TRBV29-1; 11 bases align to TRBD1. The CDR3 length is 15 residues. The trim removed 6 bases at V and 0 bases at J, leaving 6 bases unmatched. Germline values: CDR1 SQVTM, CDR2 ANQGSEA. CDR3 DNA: TGCAGCGTACCCGGGACAGGGGGATTGAACACTGAAGCTTTCTTT. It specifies CSVPGTGGLNTEAFF.

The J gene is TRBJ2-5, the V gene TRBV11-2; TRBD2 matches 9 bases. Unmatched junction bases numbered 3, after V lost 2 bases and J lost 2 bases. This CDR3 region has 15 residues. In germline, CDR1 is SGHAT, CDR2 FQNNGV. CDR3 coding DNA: TGTGCCAGCAGCTTATTAACTAGCGGGCAAGAGACCCAGTACTTC. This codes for CASSLLTSGQETQYF.

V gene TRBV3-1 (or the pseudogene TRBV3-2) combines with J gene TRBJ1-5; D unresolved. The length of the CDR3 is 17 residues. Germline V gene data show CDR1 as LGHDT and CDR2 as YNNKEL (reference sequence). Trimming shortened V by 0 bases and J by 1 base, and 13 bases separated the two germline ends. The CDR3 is CASSQDLAPPSNQPQHF. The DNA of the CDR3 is TGTGCCAGCAGCCAAGATTTGGCTCCCCCCAGCAATCAGCCCCAGCATTTT.

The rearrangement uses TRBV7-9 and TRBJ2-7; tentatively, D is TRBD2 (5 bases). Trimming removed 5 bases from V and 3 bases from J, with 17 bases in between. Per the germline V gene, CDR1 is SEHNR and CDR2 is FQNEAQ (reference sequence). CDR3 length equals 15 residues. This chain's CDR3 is CASSPLFGVDYEQYF. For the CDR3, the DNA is TGTGCCAGCAGCCCATTGTTCGGGGTGGACTACGAGCAGTACTTC.

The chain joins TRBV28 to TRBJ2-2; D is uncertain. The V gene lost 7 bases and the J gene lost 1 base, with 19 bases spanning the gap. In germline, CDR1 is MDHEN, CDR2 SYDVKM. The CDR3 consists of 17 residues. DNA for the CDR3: TGTGCCAGCACCGAACCTCTGGGCCCCGGGAACACCGGGGAGCTGTTTTTT. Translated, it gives CASTEPLGPGNTGELFF.

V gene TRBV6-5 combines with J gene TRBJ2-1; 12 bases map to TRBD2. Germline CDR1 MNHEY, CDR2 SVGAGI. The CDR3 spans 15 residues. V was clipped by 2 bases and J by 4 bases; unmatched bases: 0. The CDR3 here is CASSYGTSGYNEQFF. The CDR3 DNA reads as TGTGCCAGCAGTTACGGGACTAGCGGGTACAATGAGCAGTTCTTC.

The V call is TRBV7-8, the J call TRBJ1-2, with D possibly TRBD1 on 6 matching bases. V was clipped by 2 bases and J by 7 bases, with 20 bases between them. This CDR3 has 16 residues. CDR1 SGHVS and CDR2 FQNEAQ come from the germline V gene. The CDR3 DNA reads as TGTGCCAGCAGCTTAAGTCCGGGCAGGGGAACTTCTGGCTACACCTTC. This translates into CASSLSPGRGTSGYTF.

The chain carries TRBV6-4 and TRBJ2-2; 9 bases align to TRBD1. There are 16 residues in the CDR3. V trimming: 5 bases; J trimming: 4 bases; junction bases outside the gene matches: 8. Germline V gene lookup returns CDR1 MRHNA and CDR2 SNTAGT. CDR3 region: CASSPSQGAVTGELFF. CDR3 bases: TGTGCCAGCAGTCCCTCACAGGGGGCGGTCACCGGGGAGCTGTTTTTT.

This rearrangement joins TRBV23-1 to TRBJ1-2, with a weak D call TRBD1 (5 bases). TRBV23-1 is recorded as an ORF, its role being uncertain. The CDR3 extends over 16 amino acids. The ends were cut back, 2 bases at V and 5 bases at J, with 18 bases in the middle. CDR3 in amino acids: CASSQISAGGDYGYTF. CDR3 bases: TGCGCCAGCAGTCAAATCTCTGCGGGGGGGGATTATGGCTACACCTTC.

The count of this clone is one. Here the CDR3 reads CASSQETAGGIETQYF. CDR3 nucleotides: TGTGCCAGCAGCCAAGAGACAGCGGGGGGCATAGAGACCCAGTACTTC. The gene calls are TRBV3-1 (or the pseudogene TRBV3-2) and TRBJ2-5; the match to TRBD2 covers 9 bases. V shed 0 bases and J 4 bases; nucleotides not matched to a gene: 6. The CDR3 runs to 16 residues. Germline V CDR1 and CDR2: LGHDT, YNNKEL (reference sequence).

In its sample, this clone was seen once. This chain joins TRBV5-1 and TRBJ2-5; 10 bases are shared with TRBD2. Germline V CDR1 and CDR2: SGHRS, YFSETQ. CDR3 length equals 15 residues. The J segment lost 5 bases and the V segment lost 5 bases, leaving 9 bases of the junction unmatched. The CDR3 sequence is CASSWASGGRETQYF. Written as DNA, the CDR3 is TGCGCCAGCAGTTGGGCTAGCGGGGGACGGGAGACCCAGTACTTC. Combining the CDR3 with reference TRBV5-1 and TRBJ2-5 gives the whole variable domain KAGVTQTPRYLIKTRGQQVTLSCSPISGHRSVSWYQQTPGQGLQFLFEYFSETQRNKGNFPGRFSGRQFSNSRSEMNVSTLELGDSALYLCASSWASGGRETQYFGPGTRLLVL.

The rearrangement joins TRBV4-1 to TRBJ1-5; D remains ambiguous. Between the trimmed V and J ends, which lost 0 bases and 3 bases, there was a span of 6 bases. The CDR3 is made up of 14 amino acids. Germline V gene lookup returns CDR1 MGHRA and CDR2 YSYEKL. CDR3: CASSQDQNNQPQHF. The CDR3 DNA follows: TGCGCCAGCAGCCAAGATCAAAACAATCAGCCCCAGCATTTT.

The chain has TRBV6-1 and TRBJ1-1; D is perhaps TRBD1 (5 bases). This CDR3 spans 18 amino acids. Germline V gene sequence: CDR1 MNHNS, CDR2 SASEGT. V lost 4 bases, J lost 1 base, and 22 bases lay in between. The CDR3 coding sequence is TGTGCCAGCAGTGCTCGGGCAGTCCAGGGTCCTACGAACACTGAAGCTTTCTTT. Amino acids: CASSARAVQGPTNTEAFF.

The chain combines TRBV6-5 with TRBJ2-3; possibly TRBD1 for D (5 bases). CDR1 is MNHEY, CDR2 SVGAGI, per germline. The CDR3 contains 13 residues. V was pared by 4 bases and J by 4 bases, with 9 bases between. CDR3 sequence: CASSLQAPDTQYF. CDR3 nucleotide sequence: TGTGCCAGCAGTTTACAGGCCCCAGATACGCAGTATTTT.

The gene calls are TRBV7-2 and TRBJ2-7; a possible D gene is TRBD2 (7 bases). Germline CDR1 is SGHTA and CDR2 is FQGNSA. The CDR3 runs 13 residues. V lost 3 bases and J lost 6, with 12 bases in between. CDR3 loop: CASSLNREGEQYF. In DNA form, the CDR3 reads TGTGCCAGCAGCTTGAACAGGGAGGGCGAGCAGTACTTC.

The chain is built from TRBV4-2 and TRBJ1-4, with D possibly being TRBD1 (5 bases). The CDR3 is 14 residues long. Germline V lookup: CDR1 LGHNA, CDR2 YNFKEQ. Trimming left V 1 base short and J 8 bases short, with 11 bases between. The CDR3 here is CASSQGDSGEKLFF. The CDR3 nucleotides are TGTGCCAGCAGCCAAGGTGACAGTGGGGAAAAACTGTTTTTT.

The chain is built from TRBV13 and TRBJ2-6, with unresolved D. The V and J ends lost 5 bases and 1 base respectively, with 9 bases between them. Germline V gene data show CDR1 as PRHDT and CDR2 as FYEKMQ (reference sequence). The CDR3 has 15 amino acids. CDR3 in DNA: TGTGCCAGCAGCGGAGAGTCTTCTGGGGCCAACGTCCTGACTTTC. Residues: CASSGESSGANVLTF.

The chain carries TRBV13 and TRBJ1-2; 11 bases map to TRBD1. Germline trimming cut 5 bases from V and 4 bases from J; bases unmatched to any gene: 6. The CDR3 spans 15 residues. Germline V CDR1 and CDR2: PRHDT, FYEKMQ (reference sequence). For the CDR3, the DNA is TGTGCCAGCAGCAACGGGACAGGGGGTATCTATGGCTACACCTTC. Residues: CASSNGTGGIYGYTF.

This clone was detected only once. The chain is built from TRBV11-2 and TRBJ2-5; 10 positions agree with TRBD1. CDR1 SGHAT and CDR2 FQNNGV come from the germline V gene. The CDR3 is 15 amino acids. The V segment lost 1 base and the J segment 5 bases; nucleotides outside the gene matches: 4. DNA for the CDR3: TGTGCCAGCAGCTTAGGGTGGACAGGGGGGGAGACCCAGTACTTC. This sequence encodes CASSLGWTGGETQYF.

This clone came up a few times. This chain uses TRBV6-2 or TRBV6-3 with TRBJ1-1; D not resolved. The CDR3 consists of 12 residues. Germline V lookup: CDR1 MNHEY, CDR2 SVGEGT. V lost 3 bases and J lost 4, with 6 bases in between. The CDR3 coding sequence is TGTGCCAGCAGTTATGGGCCCACTGAAGCTTTCTTT. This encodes CASSYGPTEAFF.

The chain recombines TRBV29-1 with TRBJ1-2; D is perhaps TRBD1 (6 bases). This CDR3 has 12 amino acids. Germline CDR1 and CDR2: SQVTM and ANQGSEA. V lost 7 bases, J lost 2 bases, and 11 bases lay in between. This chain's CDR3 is CSASGTNYGYTF. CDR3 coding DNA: TGCAGCGCCTCAGGGACAAACTATGGCTACACCTTC.

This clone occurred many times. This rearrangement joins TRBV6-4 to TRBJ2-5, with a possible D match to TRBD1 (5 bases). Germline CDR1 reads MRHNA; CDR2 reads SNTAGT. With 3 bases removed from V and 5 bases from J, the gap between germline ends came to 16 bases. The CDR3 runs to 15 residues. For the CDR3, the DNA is TGTGCCAGCAGTGAGGGCGCAGGGAACGGGGAGACCCAGTACTTC. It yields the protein CASSEGAGNGETQYF.